This TCR beta chain was recorded in a study of cytomegalovirus exposure and HLA in healthy donors. Findings and limits, study-wide: A previous analysis found most TCR beta V segments productive roughly 87% or roughly 30% of the time.

This PCR relied on a set of 60 Vbeta primers and 13 Jbeta primers. TCRdb's copy holds only in-frame clones and misses some; the assay was immunoSEQ multiplex PCR. The table shows 160,000 or so clones, with around nine tenths occurring only once. With regard to this clone: Its antigen remains unknown.

The CDR3 consists of 14 residues. Germline V gene lookup returns CDR1 MNHNS and CDR2 SASEGT. Trimming stripped 10 bases from V and 0 bases from J, with 13 bases between. The clonotype was recovered from a woman in her thirties in good health and CMV-seronegative. Sequenced: PBMCs. The rearrangement uses TRBV6-1 and TRBJ2-1; D may be TRBD2 (6 bases). The CDR3 coding sequence is TGTGCCACCGGTGGGAGGAGCTCCTACAATGAGCAGTTCTTC. It codes for CATGGRSSYNEQFF.